The clone carrying this T cell receptor beta chain was picked up many times. Its antigen is still unknown. The iRepertoire nested amplicon-rescue multiplex PCR amplified TCR alpha and beta CDR3s from RNA. Input was about 85-450 ng of tissue mRNA or PBMC total RNA. TCRdb passed the multiplex PCR reads through MiXCR, listing each CDR3 protein once. The table lists approximately 120,000 distinct CDR3 sequences, less than 30% of them singletons, with about 30% in the top ten. These data are taken from a study of glioma-infiltrating T cells. Findings of the study overall: Above-expected tissue-blood divergence occurred in all gliomas, most in low-grade ones.

The CDR3 has 15 amino acids. Germline V gene sequence: CDR1 DFQATT, CDR2 SNEGSKA (reference sequence). V lost 6 bases and J lost 0, with 15 bases in between. The V call is TRBV20-1, the J call TRBJ1-3, with D tentatively TRBD1 (5 bases). This receptor was obtained from a human donor with low-grade glioma or glioblastoma, undergoing nonglioma brain surgery, or in good health (not recorded which). Sample: glioma tissue, nonneoplastic brain tissue, or PBMCs (not recorded which). Written as DNA, the CDR3 is TGCAGTGCCCTCCCAGGGACGAACTCTGGAAACACCATATATTTT. Amino acids: CSALPGTNSGNTIYF.